This entry lists 20 T cell receptor beta chains sequenced from one sample in a study of blood T cell repertoires in COVID-19. Repertoires were generated with immunoSEQ multiplex PCR, while TCRdb's copy carries only in-frame clones and drops some. The data hold about 81,000 clones, with about 89% observed a single time. Sequenced sample: peripheral blood. The receptor source for this set is a man in his 70s with active or convalescent COVID-19.

With respect to this clone: This same CDR3 is encoded by further DNA sequences in the sample. The chain uses TRBV7-2 and TRBJ1-5; the D gene is possibly TRBD1 (5 bases). The CDR3 loop spans 12 amino acids. Germline loops: CDR1 SGHTA, CDR2 FQGNSA. Trimming shortened V by 2 bases and J by 6 bases, and 5 bases separated the two germline ends. The CDR3 bases are TGTGCCAGCAGCTTACAGGGTCAGCCCCAGCATTTT. This codes for CASSLQGQPQHF.

This clone was recorded a few times. The CDR3 nucleotides are TGCGCCAGCAGCCAACACCGGACAGGGTTTGACGGGGAGCTGTTTTTT. This gives the protein CASSQHRTGFDGELFF. This rearrangement joins TRBV4-1 to TRBJ2-2, with 8 bases fitting TRBD1. The germline CDR1 and CDR2 sequences are MGHRA and YSYEKL. The CDR3 sequence is 16 residues long. V dropped 2 bases and J dropped 7; count of bases not matched to a gene: 9.

The CDR3 sequence: CASSQGAGGHQPQHF. Written as DNA, the CDR3 is TGCGCCAGCAGCCAAGGGGCCGGGGGGCATCAGCCCCAGCATTTT. J is TRBJ1-5 and V is TRBV4-3; the D gene is possibly TRBD1 (6 bases). The CDR3 totals 15 residues. The germline gives CDR1 LGHNA, CDR2 YSLEER. With 1 base removed from V and 5 bases from J, the gap between germline ends came to 12 bases.

The CDR3 DNA reads TGCGCCAGCAGCTTGGGGTGGACATCTTACAATGAGCAGTTCTTC. Translating it yields CASSLGWTSYNEQFF. The chain is built from TRBV5-1 and TRBJ2-1, with D tentatively TRBD1 (5 bases). The germline gives CDR1 SGHRS, CDR2 YFSETQ. The CDR3 has 15 residues. V shed 0 bases and J shed 4 bases, with 11 bases lying between them. Using reference TRBV5-1 and TRBJ2-1 for the parts outside the CDR3, the full variable domain is KAGVTQTPRYLIKTRGQQVTLSCSPISGHRSVSWYQQTPGQGLQFLFEYFSETQRNKGNFPGRFSGRQFSNSRSEMNVSTLELGDSALYLCASSLGWTSYNEQFFGPGTRLTVL.

The genes are TRBV2 and TRBJ1-5; D unresolved. Germline CDR1 reads SNHLY; CDR2 reads FYNNEI. This CDR3 spans 13 amino acids. The V gene lost 7 bases and the J gene lost 4 bases, with 11 bases spanning the gap. CDR3 DNA sequence: TGTGCCAGCACGGTCTTTCCTAATCAGCCCCAGCATTTT. Its translation: CASTVFPNQPQHF.

The chain carries TRBV5-1 and TRBJ2-2; a possible D gene is TRBD2 (6 bases). Germline CDR1 and CDR2: SGHRS and YFSETQ. The CDR3 has 13 residues. Deletions cut 7 bases from V and 0 bases from J, with 7 bases between. The CDR3 DNA is TGCGCCAGCGCGGGGTCGAACACCGGGGAGCTGTTTTTT. It yields the protein CASAGSNTGELFF.

The rearrangement uses TRBV7-8 and TRBJ2-3; 7 nucleotides align to TRBD1. CDR3 size: 18 residues. V shed 1 base, J shed 1 base, and the junction held 11 bases outside the gene matches. Germline V gene sequence: CDR1 SGHVS, CDR2 FQNEAQ. The DNA for the CDR3 is TGTGCCAGCAGCTTAGATAGGGCCGGGGACAGAGGCACAGATACGCAGTATTTT. The encoded protein is CASSLDRAGDRGTDTQYF. Supplemented by reference TRBV7-8 and TRBJ2-3, the full variable domain reads GAGVSQSPRYKVAKRGQDVALRCDPISGHVSLFWYQQALGQGPEFLTYFQNEAQLDKSGLPSDRFFAERPEGSVSTLKIQRTQQEDSAVYLCASSLDRAGDRGTDTQYFGPGTRLTVL.

The chain employs TRBV27 and TRBJ2-7, with 8 bases lining up with TRBD1. Germline V lookup: CDR1 MNHEY, CDR2 SMNVEV (reference sequence). This CDR3 has 17 residues. V dropped 6 bases and J dropped 6; count of bases not matched to a gene: 19. The CDR3 protein is CASRTGVFLGGTGEQYF. CDR3 sequence (DNA): TGTGCCAGCAGGACAGGGGTTTTTCTAGGGGGAACGGGCGAGCAGTACTTC.

V gene TRBV30 combines with J gene TRBJ1-5, with no clear D. CDR3 length: 12 amino acids. The germline CDR1 and CDR2 sequences are GTSNPN and SVGIG (reference sequence). The germline V and J ends were trimmed by 3 bases and 6 bases, with 9 bases remaining between them. CDR3 bases: TGTGCCTGGAGCCATACGGGTCAGCCCCAGCATTTT. It encodes CAWSHTGQPQHF.

This clone was counted a single time. The chain employs TRBV7-9 and TRBJ1-1; 7 bases line up with TRBD1. With V trimmed by 2 bases and J by 2 bases, 2 bases remained unmatched. Per germline, CDR1 SEHNR and CDR2 FQNEAQ (reference sequence). This CDR3 has 14 residues. CDR3 sequence reads: CASSLQGGNTEAFF. The DNA for the CDR3 is TGTGCCAGCAGCTTACAGGGGGGAAACACTGAAGCTTTCTTT. Supplemented by reference TRBV7-9 and TRBJ1-1, the full variable domain reads DTGVSQNPRHKITKRGQNVTFRCDPISEHNRLYWYRQTLGQGPEFLTYFQNEAQLEKSRLLSDRFSAERPKGSFSTLEIQRTEQGDSAMYLCASSLQGGNTEAFFGQGTRLTVV.

This clone has only one observation. V usage is TRBV10-3 and J usage is TRBJ2-2; the D gene is possibly TRBD1 (5 bases). Trimming stripped 0 bases from V and 4 bases from J, with 9 bases between. This CDR3 region has 15 residues. Germline values: CDR1 ENHRY, CDR2 SYGVKD. The CDR3 DNA reads as TGTGCCATCAGTGAGTCCCAACAGGTCACCGGGGAGCTGTTTTTT. Residues: CAISESQQVTGELFF.

The rearrangement links TRBV19 to TRBJ2-7; possible D gene TRBD1, 7 bases. The CDR3 has 17 residues. From germline, CDR1 is LNHDA and CDR2 SQIVND (reference sequence). V lost 3 bases and J lost 0, with 18 bases in between. The CDR3: CASSIYGGTGDSYEQYF. For the CDR3, the DNA is TGTGCCAGTAGTATCTACGGGGGAACAGGGGACTCCTACGAGCAGTACTTC.

In the case of this clone: The junction departs from the called germline gene at one end, perhaps through a read error. CDR3 sequence: CAWTQASVAYDYTF. CDR3 DNA: TGTGCCTGGACCCAGGCGTCAGTGGCCTATGACTACACCTTC. The chain employs TRBV30 and TRBJ1-2; no firm D call. Germline-derived CDR1 and CDR2 are GTSNPN and SVGIG (reference sequence). The CDR3 covers 14 residues.

This chain links TRBV25-1 with TRBJ1-4, with D perhaps TRBD1 (5 bases). Germline V gene data show CDR1 as MGHDK and CDR2 as SYGVNS. V lost 2 bases and J lost 1, with 8 bases in between. The CDR3 contains 15 residues. CDR3 amino acids: CASSEQGLTNEKLFF. The CDR3 DNA is TGTGCCAGCAGTGAACAGGGTTTAACTAATGAAAAACTGTTTTTT. Drawing the rest from reference TRBV25-1 and TRBJ1-4, the complete variable domain is EADIYQTPRYLVIGTGKKITLECSQTMGHDKMYWYQQDPGMELHLIHYSYGVNSTEKGDLSSESTVSRIRTEHFPLTLESARPSHTSQYLCASSEQGLTNEKLFFGSGTQLSVL.

This sequence joins TRBV5-8 and TRBJ2-3, with D perhaps TRBD1 (6 bases). This CDR3 is 15 amino acids long. Trimming shortened V by 8 bases and J by 2 bases, and 18 bases separated the two germline ends. From germline, CDR1 is SGHTS and CDR2 YDEGEE. The CDR3 coding sequence is TGTGCCAGTGGGGGTTGGGGGCGACCCACAGATACGCAGTATTTT. It specifies CASGGWGRPTDTQYF.

The V and J genes are TRBV15 and TRBJ2-5; 8 positions agree with TRBD1. Trimming removed 0 bases from V and 5 bases from J; junction bases left unmatched: 11. The CDR3 is 17 amino acids. Germline V CDR1 and CDR2: LNHNV, YYDKDF (reference sequence). The CDR3 protein is CATSRDPGQGGWETQYF. In nucleotides, the CDR3 is TGTGCCACCAGCAGAGATCCTGGACAGGGTGGATGGGAGACCCAGTACTTC.

The chain carries TRBV9 and TRBJ2-3, with 8 bases aligning to TRBD1. V lost 4 bases to trimming and J lost 6 bases; unmatched junction nucleotides: 10. Germline values: CDR1 SGDLS, CDR2 YYNGEE. The CDR3 is made up of 15 amino acids. The CDR3 loop is CASSFGQGRSDTQYF. CDR3 coding DNA: TGTGCCAGCAGCTTTGGACAGGGAAGGTCGGATACGCAGTATTTT.

The chain recombines TRBV6-5 with TRBJ2-7; 8 bases line up with TRBD2. The CDR3 consists of 13 residues. Germline values: CDR1 MNHEY, CDR2 SVGAGI. V lost 8 bases to trimming and J lost 6 bases; unmatched junction nucleotides: 9. The CDR3 loop is CASPGGETPEQYF. The DNA for the CDR3 is TGTGCCAGCCCCGGGGGGGAAACCCCCGAGCAGTACTTC.

This rearrangement joins TRBV7-9 to TRBJ1-2; 8 nucleotides agree with TRBD1. Germline V CDR1 and CDR2: SEHNR, FQNEAQ (reference sequence). The CDR3 covers 13 residues. Trimming removed 1 base from V and 6 bases from J; junction bases left unmatched: 1. The CDR3 protein is CASSLEDRDGYTF. CDR3 nucleotides: TGTGCCAGCAGCTTAGAGGACAGGGATGGCTACACCTTC.

This chain connects TRBV7-3 to TRBJ1-2, with TRBD1 as a possible D gene (5 bases). The CDR3 has 13 amino acids. Per germline, CDR1 SGHTA and CDR2 FQGTGA. V was cut by 2 bases and J by 5 bases, with 9 bases left in between. In nucleotides, the CDR3 is TGTGCCAGCAGCTTAGGGCGGGGGTATGGCTACACCTTC. Translating it yields CASSLGRGYGYTF.